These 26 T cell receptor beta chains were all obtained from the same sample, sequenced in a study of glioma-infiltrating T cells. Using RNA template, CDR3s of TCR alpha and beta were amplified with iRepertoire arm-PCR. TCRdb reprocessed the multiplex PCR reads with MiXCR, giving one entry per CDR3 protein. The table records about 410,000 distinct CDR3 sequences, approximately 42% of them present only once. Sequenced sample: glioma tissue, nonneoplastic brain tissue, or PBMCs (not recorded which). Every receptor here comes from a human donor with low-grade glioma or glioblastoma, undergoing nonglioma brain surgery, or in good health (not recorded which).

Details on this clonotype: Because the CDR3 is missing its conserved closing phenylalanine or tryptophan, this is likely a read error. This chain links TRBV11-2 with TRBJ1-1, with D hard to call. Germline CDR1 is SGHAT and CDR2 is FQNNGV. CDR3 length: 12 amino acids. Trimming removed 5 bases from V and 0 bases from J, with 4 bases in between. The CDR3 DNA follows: TGTGCCAGCAGCACAGTGAACACTGAAGCTTTCCTT. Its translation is CASSTVNTEAFL.

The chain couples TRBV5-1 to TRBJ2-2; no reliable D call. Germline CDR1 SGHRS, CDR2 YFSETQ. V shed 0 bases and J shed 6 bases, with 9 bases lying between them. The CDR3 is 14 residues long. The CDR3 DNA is TGCGCCAGCAGCTTGGCAAGAAGGCCCGGGGAGCTGTTTTTT. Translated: CASSLARRPGELFF.

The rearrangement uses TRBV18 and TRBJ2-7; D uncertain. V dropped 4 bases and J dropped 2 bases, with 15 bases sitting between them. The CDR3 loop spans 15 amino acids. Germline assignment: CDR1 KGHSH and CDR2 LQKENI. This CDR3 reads CASSLRQTFTYEQYF. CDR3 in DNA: TGTGCCAGCTCACTTCGGCAGACATTTACCTACGAGCAGTACTTC.

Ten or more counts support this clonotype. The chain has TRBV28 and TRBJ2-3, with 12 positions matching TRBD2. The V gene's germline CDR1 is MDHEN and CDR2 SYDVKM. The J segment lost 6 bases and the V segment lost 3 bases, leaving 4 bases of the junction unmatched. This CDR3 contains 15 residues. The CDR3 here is CASSLVGTSGDTQYF. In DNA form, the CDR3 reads TGTGCCAGCAGTTTGGTCGGGACTAGCGGGGATACGCAGTATTTT. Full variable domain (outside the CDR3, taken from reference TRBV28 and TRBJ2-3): DVKVTQSSRYLVKRTGEKVFLECVQDMDHENMFWYRQDPGLGLRLIYFSYDVKMKEKGDIPEGYSVSREKKERFSLILESASTNQTSMYLCASSLVGTSGDTQYFGPGTRLTVL.

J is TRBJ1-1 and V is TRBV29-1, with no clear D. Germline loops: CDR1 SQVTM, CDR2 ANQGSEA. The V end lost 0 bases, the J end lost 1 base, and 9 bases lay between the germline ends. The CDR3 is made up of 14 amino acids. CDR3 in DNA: TGCAGCGTTGAAGATTTGGGAGGGAACACTGAAGCTTTCTTT. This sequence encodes CSVEDLGGNTEAFF.

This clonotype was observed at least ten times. The CDR3 DNA is TGTGCCAGCAGCCCACTAGCGGGAGACCCCTACAATGAGCAGTTCTTC. Translation gives CASSPLAGDPYNEQFF. This rearrangement joins TRBV28 to TRBJ2-1, with 11 positions matching TRBD2. Per the germline V gene, CDR1 is MDHEN and CDR2 is SYDVKM. CDR3 length: 16 residues. Trimming at V came to 6 bases and at J to 2 bases, leaving 6 bases not matched to a gene.

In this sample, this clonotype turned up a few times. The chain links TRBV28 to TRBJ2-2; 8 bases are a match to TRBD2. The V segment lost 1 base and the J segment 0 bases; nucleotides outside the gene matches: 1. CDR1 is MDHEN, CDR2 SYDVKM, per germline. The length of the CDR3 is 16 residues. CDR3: CASSLYSGANTGELFF. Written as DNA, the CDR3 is TGTGCCAGCAGTTTATATAGCGGGGCGAACACCGGGGAGCTGTTTTTT.

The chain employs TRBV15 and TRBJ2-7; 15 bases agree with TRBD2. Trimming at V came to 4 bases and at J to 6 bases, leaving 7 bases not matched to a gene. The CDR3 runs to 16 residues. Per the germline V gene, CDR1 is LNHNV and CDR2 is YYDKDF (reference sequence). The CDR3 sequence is CATSIGTSGRNVEQYF. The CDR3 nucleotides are TGTGCCACCAGCATAGGGACTAGCGGGAGGAACGTCGAGCAGTACTTC.

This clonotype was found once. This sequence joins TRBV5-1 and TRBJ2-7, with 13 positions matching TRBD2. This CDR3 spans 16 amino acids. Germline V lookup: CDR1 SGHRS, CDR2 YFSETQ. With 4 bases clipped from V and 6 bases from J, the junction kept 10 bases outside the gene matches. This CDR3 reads CASSPGLAGVPTEQYF. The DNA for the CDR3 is TGCGCCAGCAGCCCTGGACTAGCGGGAGTCCCCACCGAGCAGTACTTC.

Here the CDR3 reads CASSEDVAYEQYF. The CDR3 DNA follows: TGTGCCAGCAGTGAGGACGTCGCCTACGAGCAGTACTTC. V and J are TRBV2 and TRBJ2-7; D remains unclear. Germline-derived CDR1 and CDR2 are SNHLY and FYNNEI. This CDR3 region has 13 residues. V lost 3 bases and J lost 2, with 8 bases in between.

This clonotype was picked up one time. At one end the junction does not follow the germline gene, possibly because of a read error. The CDR3 loop is CAISEALAGAQPRPETQYF. In DNA, the CDR3 is TGTGCCATCAGTGAAGCTCTAGCGGGAGCTCAACCTCGCCCGGAGACCCAGTACTTC. The chain uses TRBV6-1 and TRBJ2-5; 10 bases are a match to TRBD2. The germline V gene has CDR1 MNHNS and CDR2 SASEGT. The CDR3 extends over 19 amino acids.

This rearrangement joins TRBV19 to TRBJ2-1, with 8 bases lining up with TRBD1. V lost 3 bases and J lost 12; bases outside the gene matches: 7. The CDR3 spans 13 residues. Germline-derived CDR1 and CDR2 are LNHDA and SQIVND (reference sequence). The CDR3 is CASSIQGANVQFF. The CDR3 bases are TGTGCCAGTAGTATCCAGGGGGCTAACGTGCAGTTCTTC.

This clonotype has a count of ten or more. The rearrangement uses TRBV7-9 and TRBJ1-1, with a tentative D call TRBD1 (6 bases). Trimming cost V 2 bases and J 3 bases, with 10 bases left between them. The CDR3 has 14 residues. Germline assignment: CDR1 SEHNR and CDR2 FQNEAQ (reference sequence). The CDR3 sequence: CASSLRQVDTEAFF. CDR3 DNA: TGTGCCAGCAGCTTAAGACAGGTAGACACTGAAGCTTTCTTT.

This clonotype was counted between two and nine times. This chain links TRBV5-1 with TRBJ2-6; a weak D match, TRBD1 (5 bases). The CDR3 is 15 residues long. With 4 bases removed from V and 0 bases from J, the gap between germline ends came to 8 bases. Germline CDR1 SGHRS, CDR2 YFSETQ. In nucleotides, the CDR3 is TGCGCCAGCAGCCCAGACAGCTCTGGGGCCAACGTCCTGACTTTC. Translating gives CASSPDSSGANVLTF.

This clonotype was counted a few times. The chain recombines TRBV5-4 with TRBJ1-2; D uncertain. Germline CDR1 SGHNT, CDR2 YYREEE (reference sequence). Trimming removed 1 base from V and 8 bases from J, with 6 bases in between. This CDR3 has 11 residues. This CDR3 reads CASSLLNGYTF. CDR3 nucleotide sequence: TGTGCCAGCAGCTTGCTCAACGGCTACACCTTC.

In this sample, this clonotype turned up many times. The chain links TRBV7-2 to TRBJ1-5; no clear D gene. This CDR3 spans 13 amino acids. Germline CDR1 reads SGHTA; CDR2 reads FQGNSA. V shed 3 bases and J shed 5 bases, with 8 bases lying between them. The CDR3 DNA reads TGTGCCAGCAGCTTGGAGAGGGATCAGCCCCAGCATTTT. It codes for CASSLERDQPQHF.

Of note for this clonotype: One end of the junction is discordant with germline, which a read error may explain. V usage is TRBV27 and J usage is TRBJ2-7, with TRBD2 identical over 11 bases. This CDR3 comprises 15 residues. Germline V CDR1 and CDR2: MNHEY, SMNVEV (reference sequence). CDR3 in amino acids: CASSIIAGGPSGQYF. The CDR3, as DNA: TGTGCAAGCAGTATCATAGCGGGAGGGCCTTCCGGGCAGTACTTC.

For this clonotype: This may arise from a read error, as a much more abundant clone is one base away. CDR3 sequence (DNA): TGTGCCAGCATGAGAGCGGGAGGTGGAGAGACCCAGTACTTC. Translated: CASMRAGGGETQYF. This chain joins TRBV25-1 and TRBJ2-5; 9 nucleotides agree with TRBD2. The CDR3 is 14 residues long. Germline CDR1 reads MGHDK; CDR2 reads SYGVNS. The V and J ends lost 7 bases and 4 bases, in that order; junction bases with no gene match: 7.

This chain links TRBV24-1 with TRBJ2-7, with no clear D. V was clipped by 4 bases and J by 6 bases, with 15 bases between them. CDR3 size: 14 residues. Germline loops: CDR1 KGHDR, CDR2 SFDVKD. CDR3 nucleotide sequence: TGTGCCACCAGTGACGTGACTGTACGCGGCGAGCAGTACTTC. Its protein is CATSDVTVRGEQYF.

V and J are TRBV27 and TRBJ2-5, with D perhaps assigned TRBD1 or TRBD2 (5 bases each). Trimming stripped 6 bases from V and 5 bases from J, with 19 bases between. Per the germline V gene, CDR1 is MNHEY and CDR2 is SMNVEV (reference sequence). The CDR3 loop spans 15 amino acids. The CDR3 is CASSSTGQPLETQYF. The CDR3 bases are TGTGCCAGCAGCTCCACGGGGCAGCCTTTGGAGACCCAGTACTTC.

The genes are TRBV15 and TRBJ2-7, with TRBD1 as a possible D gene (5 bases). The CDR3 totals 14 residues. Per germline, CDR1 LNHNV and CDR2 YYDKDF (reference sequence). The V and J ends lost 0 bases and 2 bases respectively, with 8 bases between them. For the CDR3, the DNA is TGTGCCACCAGCAGAGATAGCAGGGCCTACGAGCAGTACTTC. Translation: CATSRDSRAYEQYF.

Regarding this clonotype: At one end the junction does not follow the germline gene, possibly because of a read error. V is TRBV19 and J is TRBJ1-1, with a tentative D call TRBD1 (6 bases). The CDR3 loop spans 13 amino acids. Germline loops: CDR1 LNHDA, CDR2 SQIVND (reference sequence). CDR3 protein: CASNQRGSTVAFF. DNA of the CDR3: TGTGCCAGTAATCAGAGGGGGAGCACTGTAGCTTTCTTT.

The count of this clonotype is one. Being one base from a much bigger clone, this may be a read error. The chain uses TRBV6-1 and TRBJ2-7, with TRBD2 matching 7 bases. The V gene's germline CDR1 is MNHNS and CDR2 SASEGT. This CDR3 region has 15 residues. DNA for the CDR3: TGTGCCAGCAGCCTCAGACAGACTAGCTCCTACGAGCATTACTTC. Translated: CASSLRQTSSYEHYF.

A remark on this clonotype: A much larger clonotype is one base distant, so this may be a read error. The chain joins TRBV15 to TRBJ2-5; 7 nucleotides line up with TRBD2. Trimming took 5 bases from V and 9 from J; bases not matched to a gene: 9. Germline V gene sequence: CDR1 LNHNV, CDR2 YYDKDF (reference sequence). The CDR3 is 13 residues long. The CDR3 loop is CATSQWGGEAQYF. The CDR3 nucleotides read TGTGCCACCAGCCAGTGGGGAGGGGAGGCCCAGTACTTC.

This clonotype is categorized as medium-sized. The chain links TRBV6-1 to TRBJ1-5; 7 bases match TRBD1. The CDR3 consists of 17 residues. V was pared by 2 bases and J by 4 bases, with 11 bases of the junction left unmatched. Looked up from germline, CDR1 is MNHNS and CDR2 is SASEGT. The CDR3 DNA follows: TGTGCCAGCAGTGAAACTTTAGGGACAGTACTAAATCAGCCCCAGCATTTT. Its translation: CASSETLGTVLNQPQHF.

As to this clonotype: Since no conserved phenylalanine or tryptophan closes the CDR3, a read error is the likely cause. The CDR3 bases are TGTGCCAGCAGATCATTTAGACTAGGCCCCTACGAGCAGTACCTC. It translates to CASRSFRLGPYEQYL. V and J are TRBV28 and TRBJ2-7, with a tentative D call TRBD2 (6 bases). V lost 6 bases and J 2 bases, leaving 17 bases between the germline ends. Germline CDR1 MDHEN, CDR2 SYDVKM. The CDR3 has 15 amino acids.